This T cell receptor (beta chain) was obtained from a study of blood T cell repertoires in COVID-19. The repertoire was sequenced with immunoSEQ multiplex PCR; TCRdb's copy has only in-frame clones and lacks some. Of approximately 350,000 clones listed, 75% to 90% were seen once; the top ten hold about 4.8%. Germline V gene data show CDR1 as MNHEY and CDR2 as SMNVEV (reference sequence). This CDR3 has 13 residues. V lost 5 bases and J 2 bases, leaving 9 bases between the germline ends. The chain carries TRBV27 and TRBJ1-1; D unclear. The sequenced sample was PBMCs or T cells enriched from blood (not recorded which). The sequence was obtained from a woman in her forties or fifties who had recovered from COVID-19. CDR3 sequence (DNA): TGTGCCAGCAGTGTGTGGGCCAACACTGAAGCTTTCTTT. Protein: CASSVWANTEAFF.